This T cell receptor (beta chain) was sequenced in a study of T cells in Graves' hyperthyroidism and ophthalmopathy. Study-level results: The model predicted ophthalmopathy a median around 6 months before onset.

RNA transcripts served as the template for amplifying TCR beta CDR3 regions. In the first-round RT-PCR of the TCR CDR3, the HTBI primer set was used. Each CDR3 protein gets one entry after TCRdb re-called the multiplex PCR reads with MiXCR. The table lists fewer than 450,000 distinct CDR3 sequences, about a sixth of them singletons. In this sample, this clonotype turned up a few times. What it binds is not known. Germline V gene lookup returns CDR1 SGHRS and CDR2 YFSETQ. With 2 bases removed from V and 0 bases from J, the gap between germline ends came to 6 bases. The CDR3 extends over 14 amino acids. The chain couples TRBV5-1 to TRBJ2-1; D gene uncertain. The material sequenced was blood. This TCR was recovered from a woman in her thirties with Graves' hyperthyroidism that later progressed to Graves' ophthalmopathy. CDR3 protein: CASSFSDSYNEQFF. CDR3 coding DNA: TGCGCCAGCAGCTTCTCCGACTCCTACAATGAGCAGTTCTTC. The full variable domain, with the rest looked up from reference TRBV5-1 and TRBJ2-1, is KAGVTQTPRYLIKTRGQQVTLSCSPISGHRSVSWYQQTPGQGLQFLFEYFSETQRNKGNFPGRFSGRQFSNSRSEMNVSTLELGDSALYLCASSFSDSYNEQFFGPGTRLTVL.